This T cell receptor beta chain is from a study of T-cell reconstitution after alpha-beta-depleted transplantation in children. In this sample, this clonotype turned up many times. The germline V gene has CDR1 SEHNR and CDR2 FQNEAQ (reference sequence). This CDR3 is 17 amino acids long. Trimming stripped 1 base from V and 6 bases from J, with 19 bases between. It was with unique molecular identifiers that the TCRbeta library was prepared. MiXCR, run by TCRdb on the PCR reads, gives a single entry per CDR3 protein. The sample contains a few hundred thousand distinct CDR3 sequences, over 9.5% of which appear only once.

This TCR derives from a boy under two years old with acute myeloid leukemia, due to receive a stem cell transplant. The input for sequencing was PBMCs, taken before TCRalphabeta/CD19-depleted stem cell transplant. The rearrangement joins TRBV7-9 to TRBJ2-1; D is perhaps TRBD1 (5 bases). CDR3: CASSLDWGPGVPNEQFF. In nucleotides, the CDR3 is TGTGCCAGCAGCTTAGACTGGGGCCCGGGCGTCCCCAATGAGCAGTTCTTC.